This T cell receptor beta chain was captured in a study of beta chain features in type 1 diabetes. Turning to the study itself: On cell yields, gender and age, patients and healthy donors were similar. General study results and limits: All four CD4+ subsets of Type 1 diabetes patients contained TCRB CDR3s that were moderately but significantly shorter. Researchers could not determine here whether HLA type influences TCRB rearrangement.

Expressed TCRB transcripts got sequenced, as all isolated RNA was reverse transcribed. Measured with immunoSEQ multiplex PCR; TCRdb has only the in-frame clones, and not every one. Counted here are 250,000 to 350,000 clones, roughly an eighth occurring once; the ten biggest clones make up 0.017%. As to this clone: Its antigen remains unidentified.

The CDR3 contains 15 residues. V lost 6 bases, J lost 4 bases, and 18 bases lay in between. In germline, CDR1 is SGHTA, CDR2 FQGNSA. V usage is TRBV7-2 and J usage is TRBJ1-1, with D tentatively TRBD1 (6 bases). Sequencing used naive CD4+ T cells from blood. This TCR was recovered from a man aged 25-45 years with type 1 diabetes. The CDR3 coding sequence is TGTGCCAGCAGTACTTTTGGGCAGGGGACCACTGAAGCTTTCTTT. Protein product: CASSTFGQGTTEAFF. Variable domain in full (rest from reference TRBV7-2 and TRBJ1-1): GAGVSQSPSNKVTEKGKDVELRCDPISGHTALYWYRQSLGQGLEFLIYFQGNSAPDKSGLPSDRFSAERTGGSVSTLTIQRTQQEDSAVYLCASSTFGQGTTEAFFGQGTRLTVV.